Reported below is one T cell receptor beta chain. This sample was taken from a study of CD8+CD57+ T cells in acquired aplastic anemia. About the study: Average DNA yield from sorted CD4+ and CD8+ cells was about 2.9 ug.

The germline V and J ends were trimmed by 2 bases and 2 bases, with 7 bases remaining between them. CDR3 length: 14 amino acids. Germline V lookup: CDR1 SGDLS, CDR2 YYNGEE. Profiling of TCR beta VDJ combinations and CDR3 sequences used genomic DNA as template. MiXCR, run by TCRdb on the reads, gives a single entry per CDR3 protein. The table includes 350,000 to 450,000 distinct CDR3 sequences, roughly 68% detected once. The rearrangement joins TRBV9 to TRBJ2-2; D gene unclear. Sequencing used sorted CD4+, CD8+, or CD8+CD57+ T cells (not recorded which) from PBMCs. The clonotype originates from a human donor in good health, serving as a control. CDR3: CASSVFHNTGELFF. The CDR3, as DNA: TGTGCCAGCAGCGTCTTTCACAACACCGGGGAGCTGTTTTTT.